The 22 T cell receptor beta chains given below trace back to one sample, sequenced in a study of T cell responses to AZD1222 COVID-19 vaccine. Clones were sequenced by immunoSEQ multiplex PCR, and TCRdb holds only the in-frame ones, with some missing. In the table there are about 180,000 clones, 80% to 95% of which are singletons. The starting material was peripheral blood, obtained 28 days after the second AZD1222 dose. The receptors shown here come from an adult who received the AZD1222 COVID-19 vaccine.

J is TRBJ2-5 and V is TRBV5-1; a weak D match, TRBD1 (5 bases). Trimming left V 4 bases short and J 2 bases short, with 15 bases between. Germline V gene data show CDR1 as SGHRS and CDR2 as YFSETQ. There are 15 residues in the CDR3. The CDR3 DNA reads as TGCGCCAGCAGCGTTAGGGGTCCGGTACAAGAGACCCAGTACTTC. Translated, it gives CASSVRGPVQETQYF.

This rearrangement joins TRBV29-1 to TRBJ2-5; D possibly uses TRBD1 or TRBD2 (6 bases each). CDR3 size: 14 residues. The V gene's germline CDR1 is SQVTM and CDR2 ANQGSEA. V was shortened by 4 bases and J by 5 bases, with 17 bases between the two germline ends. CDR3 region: CSVGMGGRRETQYF. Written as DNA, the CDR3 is TGCAGCGTTGGGATGGGGGGCCGGAGGGAGACCCAGTACTTC.

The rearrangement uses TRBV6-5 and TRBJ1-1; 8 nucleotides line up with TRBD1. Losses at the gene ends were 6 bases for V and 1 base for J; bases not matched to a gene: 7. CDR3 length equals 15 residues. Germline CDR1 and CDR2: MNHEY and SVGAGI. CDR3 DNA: TGTGCCAGCAGGGAGAACAGGGGGGGGAACACTGAAGCTTTCTTT. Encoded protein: CASRENRGGNTEAFF.

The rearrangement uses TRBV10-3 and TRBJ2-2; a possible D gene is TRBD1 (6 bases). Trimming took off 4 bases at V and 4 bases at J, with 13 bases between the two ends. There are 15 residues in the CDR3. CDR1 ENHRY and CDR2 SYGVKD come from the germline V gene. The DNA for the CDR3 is TGTGCCATCAGTGTGGGGGCTTCGGGCACCGGGGAGCTGTTTTTT. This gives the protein CAISVGASGTGELFF.

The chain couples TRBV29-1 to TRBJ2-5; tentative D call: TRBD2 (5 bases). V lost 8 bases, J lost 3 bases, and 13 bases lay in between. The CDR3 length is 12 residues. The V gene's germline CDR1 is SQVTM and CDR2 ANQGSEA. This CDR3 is CSTNSGEETQYF. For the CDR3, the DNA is TGCAGCACCAACTCCGGGGAAGAGACCCAGTACTTC.

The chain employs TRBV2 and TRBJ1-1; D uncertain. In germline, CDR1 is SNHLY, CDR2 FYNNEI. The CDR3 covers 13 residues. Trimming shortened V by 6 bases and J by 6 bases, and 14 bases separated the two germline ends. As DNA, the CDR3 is TGTGCCAGCAGCCTCACCCCCTACGCTGAAGCTTTCTTT. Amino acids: CASSLTPYAEAFF.

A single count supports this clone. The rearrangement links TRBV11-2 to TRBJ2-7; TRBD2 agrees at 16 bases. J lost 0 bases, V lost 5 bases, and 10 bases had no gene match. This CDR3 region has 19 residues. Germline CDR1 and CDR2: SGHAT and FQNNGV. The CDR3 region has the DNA TGTGCCAGCAGCCCTCTTCCGGGACTAGCGGGGGGGGCCTCCTACGAGCAGTACTTC. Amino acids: CASSPLPGLAGGASYEQYF. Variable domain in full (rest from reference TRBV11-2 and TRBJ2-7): EAGVAQSPRYKIIEKRQSVAFWCNPISGHATLYWYQQILGQGPKLLIQFQNNGVVDDSQLPKDRFSAERLKGVDSTLKIQPAKLEDSAVYLCASSPLPGLAGGASYEQYFGPGTRLTVT.

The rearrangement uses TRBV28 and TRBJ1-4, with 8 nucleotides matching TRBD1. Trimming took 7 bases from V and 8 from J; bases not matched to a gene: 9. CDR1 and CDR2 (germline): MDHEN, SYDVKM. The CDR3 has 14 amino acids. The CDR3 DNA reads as TGTGCCAGCACTATACCCGGGACAGGCGAAAAACTGTTTTTT. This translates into CASTIPGTGEKLFF.

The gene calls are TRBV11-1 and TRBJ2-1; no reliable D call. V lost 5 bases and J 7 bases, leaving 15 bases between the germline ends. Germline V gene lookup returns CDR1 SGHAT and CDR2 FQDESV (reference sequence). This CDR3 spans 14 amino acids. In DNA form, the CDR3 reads TGTGCCAGCAGCCTCACCGGATTCGGTAATGAGCAGTTCTTC. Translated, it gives CASSLTGFGNEQFF. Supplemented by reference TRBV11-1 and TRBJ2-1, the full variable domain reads EAEVAQSPRYKITEKSQAVAFWCDPISGHATLYWYRQILGQGPELLVQFQDESVVDDSQLPKDRFSAERLKGVDSTLKIQPAELGDSAMYLCASSLTGFGNEQFFGPGTRLTVL.

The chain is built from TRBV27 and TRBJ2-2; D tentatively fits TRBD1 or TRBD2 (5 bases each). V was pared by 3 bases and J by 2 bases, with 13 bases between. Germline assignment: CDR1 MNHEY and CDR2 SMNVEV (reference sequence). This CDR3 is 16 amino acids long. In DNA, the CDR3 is TGTGCCAGCAGTTTCTTACCGGGACCAAACACCGGGGAGCTGTTTTTT. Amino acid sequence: CASSFLPGPNTGELFF.

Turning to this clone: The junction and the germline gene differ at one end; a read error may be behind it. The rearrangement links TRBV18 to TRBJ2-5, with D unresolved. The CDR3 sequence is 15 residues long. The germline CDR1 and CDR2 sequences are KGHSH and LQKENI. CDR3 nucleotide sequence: TGTGTCAGCTCACCTACGACGGAAAGTCGGGAGACCCAGTACTTC. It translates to CVSSPTTESRETQYF.

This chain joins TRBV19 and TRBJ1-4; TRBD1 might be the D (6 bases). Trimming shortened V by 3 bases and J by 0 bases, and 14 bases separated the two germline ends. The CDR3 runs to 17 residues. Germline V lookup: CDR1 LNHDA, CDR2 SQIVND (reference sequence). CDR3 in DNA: TGTGCCAGTAGTATCACCCCCCGGACAGCAACTAATGAAAAACTGTTTTTT. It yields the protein CASSITPRTATNEKLFF.

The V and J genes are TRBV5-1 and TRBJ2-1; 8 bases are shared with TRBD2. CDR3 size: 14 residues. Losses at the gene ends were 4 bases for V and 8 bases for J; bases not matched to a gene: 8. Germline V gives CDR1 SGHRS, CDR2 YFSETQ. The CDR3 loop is CASSPGGVEDEQFF. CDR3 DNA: TGCGCCAGCAGCCCGGGAGGGGTAGAGGATGAGCAGTTCTTC. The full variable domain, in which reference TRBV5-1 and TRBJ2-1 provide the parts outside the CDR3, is KAGVTQTPRYLIKTRGQQVTLSCSPISGHRSVSWYQQTPGQGLQFLFEYFSETQRNKGNFPGRFSGRQFSNSRSEMNVSTLELGDSALYLCASSPGGVEDEQFFGPGTRLTVL.

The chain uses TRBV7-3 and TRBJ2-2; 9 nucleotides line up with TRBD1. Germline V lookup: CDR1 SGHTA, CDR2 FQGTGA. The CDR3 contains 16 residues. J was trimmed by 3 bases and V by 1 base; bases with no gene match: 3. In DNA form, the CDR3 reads TGTGCCAGCAGCTTAAAAGGGACAGGGTACACCGGGGAGCTGTTTTTT. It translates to CASSLKGTGYTGELFF. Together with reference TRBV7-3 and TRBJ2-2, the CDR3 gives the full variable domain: GAGVSQTPSNKVTEKGKYVELRCDPISGHTALYWYRQSLGQGPEFLIYFQGTGAADDSGLPNDRFFAVRPEGSVSTLKIQRTERGDSAVYLCASSLKGTGYTGELFFGEGSRLTVL.

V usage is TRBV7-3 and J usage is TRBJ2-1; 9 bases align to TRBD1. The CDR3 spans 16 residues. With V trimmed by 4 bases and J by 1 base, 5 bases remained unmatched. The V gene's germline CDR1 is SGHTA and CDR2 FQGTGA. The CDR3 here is CASSSPGQGSYNEQFF. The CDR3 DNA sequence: TGTGCCAGCAGCTCCCCGGGACAGGGTTCCTACAATGAGCAGTTCTTC.

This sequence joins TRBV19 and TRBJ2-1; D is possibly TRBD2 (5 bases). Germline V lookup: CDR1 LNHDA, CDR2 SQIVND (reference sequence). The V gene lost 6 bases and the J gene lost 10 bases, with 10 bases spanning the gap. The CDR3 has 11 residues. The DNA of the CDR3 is TGTGCCAGTAGCGGGGAAAGAGAGCAGTTCTTC. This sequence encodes CASSGEREQFF.

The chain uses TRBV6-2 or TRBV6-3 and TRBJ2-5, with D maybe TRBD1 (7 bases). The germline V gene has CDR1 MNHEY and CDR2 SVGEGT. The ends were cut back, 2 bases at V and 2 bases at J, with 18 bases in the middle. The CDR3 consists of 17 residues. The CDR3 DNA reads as TGTGCCAGCAGTTACGGGGGGACAGTCTGGGCTCAAGAGACCCAGTACTTC. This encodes CASSYGGTVWAQETQYF.

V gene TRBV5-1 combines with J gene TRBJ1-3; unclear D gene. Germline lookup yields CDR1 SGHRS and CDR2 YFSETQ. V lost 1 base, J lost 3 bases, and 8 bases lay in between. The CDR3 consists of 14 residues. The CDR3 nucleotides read TGCGCCAGCAGCTTGTCCAGCATTGGAAACACCATATATTTT. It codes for CASSLSSIGNTIYF.

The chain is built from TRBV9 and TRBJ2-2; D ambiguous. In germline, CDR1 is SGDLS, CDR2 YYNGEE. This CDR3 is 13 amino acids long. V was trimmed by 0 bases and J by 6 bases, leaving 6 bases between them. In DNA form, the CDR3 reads TGTGCCAGCAGCGTAGAGTCCCCCGGGGAGCTGTTTTTT. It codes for CASSVESPGELFF.

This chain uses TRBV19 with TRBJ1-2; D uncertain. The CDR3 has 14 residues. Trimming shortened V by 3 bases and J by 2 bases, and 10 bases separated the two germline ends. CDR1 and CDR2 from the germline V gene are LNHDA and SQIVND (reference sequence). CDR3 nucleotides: TGTGCCAGTAGTATGCAGCAACTAAACTATGGCTACACCTTC. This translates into CASSMQQLNYGYTF.

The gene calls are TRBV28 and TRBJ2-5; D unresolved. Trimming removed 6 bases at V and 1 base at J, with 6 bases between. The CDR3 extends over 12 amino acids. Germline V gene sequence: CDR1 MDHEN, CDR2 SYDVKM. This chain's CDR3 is CASRVPQETQYF. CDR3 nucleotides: TGTGCCAGCAGGGTGCCCCAAGAGACCCAGTACTTC.

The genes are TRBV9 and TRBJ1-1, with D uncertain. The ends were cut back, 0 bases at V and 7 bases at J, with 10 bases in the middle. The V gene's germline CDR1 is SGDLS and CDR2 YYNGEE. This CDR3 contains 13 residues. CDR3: CASSVEYKGEAFF. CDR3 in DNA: TGTGCCAGCAGCGTAGAGTATAAGGGTGAAGCTTTCTTT.